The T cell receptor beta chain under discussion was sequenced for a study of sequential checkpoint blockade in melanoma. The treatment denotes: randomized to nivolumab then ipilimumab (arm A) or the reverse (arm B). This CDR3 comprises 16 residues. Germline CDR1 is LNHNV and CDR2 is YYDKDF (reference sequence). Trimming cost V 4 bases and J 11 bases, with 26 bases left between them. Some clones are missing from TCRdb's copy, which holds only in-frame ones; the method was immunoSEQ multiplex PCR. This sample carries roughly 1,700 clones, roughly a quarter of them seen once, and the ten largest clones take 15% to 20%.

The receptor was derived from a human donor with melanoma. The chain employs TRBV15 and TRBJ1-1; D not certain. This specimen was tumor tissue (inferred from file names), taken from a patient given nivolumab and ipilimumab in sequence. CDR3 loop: CATSKKRTRYEIGAFF. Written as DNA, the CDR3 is TGTGCCACCAGCAAAAAACGGACGCGGTATGAGATAGGGGCTTTCTTT.